This paragraph covers one T cell receptor (beta chain) sequence. Losses at the gene ends were 4 bases for V and 5 bases for J; bases not matched to a gene: 5. Per germline, CDR1 SGHAT and CDR2 FQNNGV. The CDR3 has 14 amino acids. The data derive from a study of blood T cell repertoires in COVID-19. Looking at the study overall: The United States, Italy and Spain were the sources of the acute and convalescent COVID-19 samples.

Produced via immunoSEQ multiplex PCR; TCRdb's table is partial and in-frame only. The repertoire consists of hundreds of thousands of clones, with about 80% occurring once and the leading ten covering 3.3%. The chain uses TRBV11-2 and TRBJ1-1; 9 bases are a match to TRBD1. The specimen was peripheral blood. The receptor was derived from a woman of 80 years or more with acute or convalescent COVID-19. The CDR3: CASSYVQGATEAFF. CDR3 DNA sequence: TGTGCCAGCAGCTACGTACAGGGGGCAACTGAAGCTTTCTTT.